This entry features one TCR beta chain sequence. Its antigen is undetermined. This entry is derived from a study of response to subunit inactivated influenza vaccine. Study-level points and caveats: Few additional T cells are recruited per seasonal influenza vaccination, authors suggested.

Trimming cost V 5 bases and J 4 bases, with 15 bases left between them. Per germline, CDR1 SGHAT and CDR2 FQNNGV. The CDR3 runs to 15 residues. Via MiXCR, TCRdb re-called the RT-PCR reads, giving one row per CDR3 protein. The sample lists about 530,000 distinct CDR3 sequences; roughly 12% were seen once. The sequencing used PBMCs from blood, collected on the day of vaccination. The genes are TRBV11-2 and TRBJ2-1; a weak D match, TRBD1 (6 bases). This TCR was recovered from a man aged 50 to 60 who received an inactivated influenza vaccine. CDR3 residues: CASSLRGTRYNEQFF. CDR3 in DNA: TGTGCCAGCAGCCTAAGGGGGACACGATACAATGAGCAGTTCTTC.